What follows describes a single TCR beta chain. Its antigen remains unidentified. The data belong to a study of CXCR3-negative and CXCR3-positive naive CD8 T cells. Study-level points and caveats: The study found that naive CXCR3-negative and CXCR3-positive cells shared TRBV-TRBJ usage, while memory cells differed. The study found comparably high diversity in both naive subsets and much lower diversity in memory CD8+ cells.

Libraries of TRB cDNA were made by 5' RACE and carried UMIs. Reanalyzing the 5' RACE reads, TCRdb keeps one entry per CDR3 protein, without DNA. There are about 56,000 distinct CDR3 sequences in the sample, with approximately 22% held by the top ten. The source of this sequence is a human donor in good health. Some clones in this sample may be carry-over from other donors' samples. The sequencing sample was made of memory CD8+ T cells from blood.

Here the CDR3 reads CSASPTSGDTDTQYF. The J gene is TRBJ2-3, the V gene TRBV20-1; TCRdb outputs TRBD2, but without DNA this stays unchecked. Germline V gives CDR1 DFQATT, CDR2 SNEGSKA (reference sequence). There are 15 residues in the CDR3.